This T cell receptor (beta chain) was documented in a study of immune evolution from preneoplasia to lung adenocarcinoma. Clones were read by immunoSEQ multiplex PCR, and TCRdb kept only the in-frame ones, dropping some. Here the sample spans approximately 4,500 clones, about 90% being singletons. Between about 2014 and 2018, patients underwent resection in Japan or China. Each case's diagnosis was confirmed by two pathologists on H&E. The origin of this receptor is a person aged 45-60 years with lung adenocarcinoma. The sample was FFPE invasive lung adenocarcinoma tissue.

The CDR3 DNA reads TGTGCCAGCAGCTTACGGAAGGTGGGGACAGGGGCCACCGGGGAGCTGTTTTTT. Its translation is CASSLRKVGTGATGELFF. V and J are TRBV7-9 and TRBJ2-2; 10 bases are shared with TRBD1. V lost 2 bases to trimming and J lost 4 bases; unmatched junction nucleotides: 10. This CDR3 comprises 18 residues. Germline assignment: CDR1 SEHNR and CDR2 FQNEAQ (reference sequence).